This T cell receptor (beta chain) emerged from a study of blood T cell repertoires in COVID-19 (dated by TCRdb to between 2020 and 2021). For the wider study: Collaborator samples came from the United States, Italy and Spain and covered acute and convalescent phases of COVID-19. The prospective study material was composed of cDNA or gDNA derived from T cells, B-cell-depleted T cells, or PBMCs. Deeply sampled blood TCRbeta repertoires from subjects exposed to, actively infected with, or recovered from COVID-19 were included in the dataset. The repertoires were released in a freely available public database intended as a resource for research on the immune response to SARS-CoV-2. The samples were drawn from two sources: the first 160 participants of the ongoing ImmuneRACE study, and over 950 subjects contributed by 6 global collaborators. The sample metadata nearly always contained a de-identified subject ID, COVID-19 status, age in years and sex. Where available, HLA class I and class II types were taken from metadata supplied by the sample provider and were not determined by assay-based typing. Overall study results and their limits: The quantity of clinical and demographic metadata differed by source and by participant and was supplied without curation.

A note on this clone: Its antigen has not been determined. No much larger clone exists at a distance of one base, and base qualities are not known.

The immunoSEQ Assay, a bias-controlled multiplex PCR, was used to amplify TCRbeta CDR3 regions from genomic DNA. The authors' analysis ran thus. The number of nucleated cells in each sample was estimated by amplification of reference gene primers within the assay. Sequence reads were collapsed and filtered to measure the absolute abundance of every unique TCRbeta CDR3 rearrangement. For each sample, productive Simpson clonality was calculated as the square root of Simpson's diversity index over productive rearrangements. The table comes from immuneACCESS by way of TCRdb, which keeps in-frame sequences with V and J called. Part of the clones is missing from these tables; in studies checked, under half for an unresolved V gene and the rest for unknown reasons. For V, J and clone size, that table is used; D and trimming come from the DNA. The sample yields over 250,000 clones; 75% to 90% were counted once. The ten largest make up 2% to 2.5% of the sample.

The CDR3 holds 14 amino acids from the cysteine to the phenylalanine. The CDR3 DNA has 42 bases and is translated from base 1. Clipping removes 7 bases from V and 4 bases from J, with 10 as the unmatched junction base count. According to the germline V gene, CDR1 reads MGHDK and CDR2 reads SYGVNS. In the prospective study, participants were 18 to 89 years old, resided in around 25 geographic areas of the United States, and were enrolled through a virtual design. Cohort assignment in the prospective study relied on participant-reported clinical history from a screening survey and a study questionnaire. Recovered participants in ImmuneRACE Cohort 3 were defined by two consecutive negative NP/OP PCR tests, clearance by a healthcare professional, or resolution of symptoms. In the prospective study, mobile phlebotomists collected whole blood, serum and a nasopharyngeal or oropharyngeal swab from each participant. Prospective study participants could optionally give additional blood draws and questionnaires over an approximately two-month period. Prospective study blood samples were shipped either frozen or at room temperature before DNA extraction.

The sample taken for sequencing was PBMCs or T cells enriched from blood (not recorded which). The origin of this receptor is a woman under 30 who had recovered from COVID-19. The rearranged segments are TRBV25-1 and TRBJ2-7; TRBD1 fits 7 bases in the junction. The CDR3 reads as follows: CASTRTGYPYEQYF. Here is the DNA: TGTGCCAGCACCCGGACAGGCTACCCTTACGAGCAGTACTTC.